This T cell receptor (beta chain) was documented in a study of blood T cell repertoires in COVID-19. V lost 4 bases and J lost 7; bases outside the gene matches: 1. From germline, CDR1 is KGHSH and CDR2 LQKENI. This CDR3 is 14 amino acids long. TCRdb keeps only in-frame clones here, not all; method: immunoSEQ multiplex PCR. The table shows about 280,000 clones, with about 85% occurring only once. Self-reported history from a screening survey and questionnaire set each donor's cohort. This clonotype was sampled from a woman aged 50 to 65 who had recovered from COVID-19. Sample: PBMCs or T cells enriched from blood (not recorded which). This chain joins TRBV18 and TRBJ2-3, with 14 positions matching TRBD2. CDR3 in DNA: TGTGCCAGCTCACGGACTAGCGGGGGGAATACGCAGTATTTT. Residues: CASSRTSGGNTQYF.